This T cell receptor (beta chain) was recovered during a study of blood T cell repertoires in COVID-19. Study background: PBMCs, B-cell-depleted T cells, or T cells were the source of the cDNA or gDNA that made up the material.

In the authors' methods: Estimated nucleated cell counts came from reference gene primer amplification. Clones were read by immunoSEQ multiplex PCR, and TCRdb kept only the in-frame ones, dropping some. That table is the source of V, J and clone size, and D and trimming were worked out from the DNA. Among under 200,000 clones listed, 83% were seen once. V lost 4 bases to trimming and J lost 0 bases, with 9 bases between them. Germline V lookup: CDR1 SQVTM, CDR2 ANQGSEA. The CDR3 totals 13 residues. The clonotype originates from a human donor in a cohort sampled during active COVID-19. The sequenced sample was peripheral blood. The chain employs TRBV29-1 and TRBJ1-1, with TRBD1 as a possible D gene (5 bases). CDR3 sequence (DNA): TGCAGCGTTGGGGGCGGTTTGAACACTGAAGCTTTCTTT. Encoded protein: CSVGGGLNTEAFF.